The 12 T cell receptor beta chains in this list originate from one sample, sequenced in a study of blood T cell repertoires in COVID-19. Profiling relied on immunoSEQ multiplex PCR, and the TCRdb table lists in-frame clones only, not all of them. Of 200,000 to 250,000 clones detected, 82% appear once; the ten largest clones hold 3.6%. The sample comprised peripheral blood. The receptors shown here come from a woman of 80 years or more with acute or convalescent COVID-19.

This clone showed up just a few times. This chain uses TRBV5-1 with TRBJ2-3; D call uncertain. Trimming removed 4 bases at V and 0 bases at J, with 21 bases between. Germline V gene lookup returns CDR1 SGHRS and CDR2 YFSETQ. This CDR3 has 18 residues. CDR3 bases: TGCGCCAGCAGCCCACGGGTAGCAAGCAAGCTTAGCACAGATACGCAGTATTTT. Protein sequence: CASSPRVASKLSTDTQYF.

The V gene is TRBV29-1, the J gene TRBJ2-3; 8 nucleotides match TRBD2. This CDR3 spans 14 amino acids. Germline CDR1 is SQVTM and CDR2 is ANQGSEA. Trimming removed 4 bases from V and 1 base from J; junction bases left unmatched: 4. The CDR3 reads CSVGSGEGTDTQYF. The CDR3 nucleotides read TGCAGCGTTGGTAGCGGGGAGGGCACAGATACGCAGTATTTT.

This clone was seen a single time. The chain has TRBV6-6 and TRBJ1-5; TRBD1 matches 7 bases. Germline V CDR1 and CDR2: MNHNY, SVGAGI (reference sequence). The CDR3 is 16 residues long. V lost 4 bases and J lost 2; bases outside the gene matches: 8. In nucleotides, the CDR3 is TGTGCCAGCAGTTTTTCGACAGGGACGGGCAATCAGCCCCAGCATTTT. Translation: CASSFSTGTGNQPQHF.

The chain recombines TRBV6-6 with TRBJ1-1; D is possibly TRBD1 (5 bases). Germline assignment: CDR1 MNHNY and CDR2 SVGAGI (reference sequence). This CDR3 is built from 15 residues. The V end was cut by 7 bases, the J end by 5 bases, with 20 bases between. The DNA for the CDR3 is TGTGCCAGCAACGCAGGGCAGGGTGCGGGGACTGAAGCTTTCTTT. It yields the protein CASNAGQGAGTEAFF.

The CDR3 nucleotides are TGCGCCAGCAGCCAAGACCCCCGGGAGACCCAGTACTTC. Translated: CASSQDPRETQYF. J is TRBJ2-5 and V is TRBV4-1; D is uncertain. CDR1 is MGHRA, CDR2 YSYEKL, per germline. Trimming took off 0 bases at V and 5 bases at J, with 7 bases between the two ends. The CDR3 is 13 residues long.

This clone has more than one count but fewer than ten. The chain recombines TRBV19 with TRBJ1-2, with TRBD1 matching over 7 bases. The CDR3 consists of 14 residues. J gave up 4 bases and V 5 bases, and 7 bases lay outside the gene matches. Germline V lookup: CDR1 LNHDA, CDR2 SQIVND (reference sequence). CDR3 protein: CASSADRLAYGYTF. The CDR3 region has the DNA TGTGCCAGTAGTGCGGACAGGCTCGCCTATGGCTACACCTTC. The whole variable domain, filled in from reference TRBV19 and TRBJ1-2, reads DGGITQSPKYLFRKEGQNVTLSCEQNLNHDAMYWYRQDPGQGLRLIYYSQIVNDFQKGDIAEGYSVSREKKESFPLTVTSAQKNPTAFYLCASSADRLAYGYTFGSGTRLTVV.

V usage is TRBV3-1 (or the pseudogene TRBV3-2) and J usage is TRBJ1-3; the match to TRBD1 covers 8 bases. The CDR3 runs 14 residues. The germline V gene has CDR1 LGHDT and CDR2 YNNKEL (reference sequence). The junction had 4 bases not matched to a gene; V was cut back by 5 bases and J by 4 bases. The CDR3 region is CASSDTGGGNTIYF. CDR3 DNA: TGTGCCAGCAGCGACACAGGGGGGGGAAACACCATATATTTT.

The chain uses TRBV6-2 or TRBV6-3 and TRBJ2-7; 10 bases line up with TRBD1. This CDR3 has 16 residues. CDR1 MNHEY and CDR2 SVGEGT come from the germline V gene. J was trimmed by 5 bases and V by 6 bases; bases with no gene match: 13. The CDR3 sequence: CASSRIDRGPKDEQYF. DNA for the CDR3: TGTGCCAGCAGCCGAATAGACAGGGGGCCTAAGGACGAGCAGTACTTC.

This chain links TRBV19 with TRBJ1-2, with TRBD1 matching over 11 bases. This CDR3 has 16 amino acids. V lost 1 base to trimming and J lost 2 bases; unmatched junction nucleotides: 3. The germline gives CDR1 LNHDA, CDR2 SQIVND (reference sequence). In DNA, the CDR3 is TGTGCCAGTAGTATAGGAGGACAGGGGGCAAACTATGGCTACACCTTC. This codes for CASSIGGQGANYGYTF.

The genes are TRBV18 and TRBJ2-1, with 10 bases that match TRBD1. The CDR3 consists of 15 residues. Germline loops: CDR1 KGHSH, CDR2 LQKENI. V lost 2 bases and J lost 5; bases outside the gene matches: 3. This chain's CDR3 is CASSPGQGVDNEQFF. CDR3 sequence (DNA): TGTGCCAGCTCACCAGGACAGGGGGTTGACAATGAGCAGTTCTTC.

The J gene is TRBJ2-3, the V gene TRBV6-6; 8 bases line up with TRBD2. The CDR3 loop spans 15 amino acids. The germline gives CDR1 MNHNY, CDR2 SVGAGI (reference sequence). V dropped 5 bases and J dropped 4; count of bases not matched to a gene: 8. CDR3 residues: CASSQSGGASDTQYF. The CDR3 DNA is TGTGCCAGCAGTCAATCGGGGGGGGCCTCAGATACGCAGTATTTT.

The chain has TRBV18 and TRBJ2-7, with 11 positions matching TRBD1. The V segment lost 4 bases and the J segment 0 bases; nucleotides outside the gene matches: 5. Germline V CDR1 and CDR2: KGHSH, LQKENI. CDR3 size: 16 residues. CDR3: CASSQRTGGSSYEQYF. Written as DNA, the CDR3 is TGTGCCAGCTCACAACGGACAGGGGGCTCCTCCTACGAGCAGTACTTC.